This TCR beta chain was captured in a study of beta chain features in type 1 diabetes. Study-wide results and limits: Among type 1 diabetes patients, VDJ junctions had fewer insertions and more deletions.

cDNA synthesis used the whole RNA isolate, giving expressed TCRB sequences. The table came from immunoSEQ multiplex PCR; TCRdb's copy has only in-frame clones and leaves some out. The table records around 250,000 clones, roughly 13% of them present only once. Turning to this clone: Its specificity is not known.

This CDR3 region has 15 residues. The V segment lost 3 bases and the J segment 5 bases; nucleotides outside the gene matches: 7. From germline, CDR1 is KGHSH and CDR2 LQKENI. This TCR was recovered from a woman between 35 and 50 years old in good health. Specimen: naive CD4+ T cells from blood. The chain has TRBV18 and TRBJ2-5; 9 nucleotides agree with TRBD1. The CDR3 sequence: CASSPNGGQGETQYF. As DNA, the CDR3 is TGTGCCAGCTCACCCAACGGGGGACAGGGTGAGACCCAGTACTTC.